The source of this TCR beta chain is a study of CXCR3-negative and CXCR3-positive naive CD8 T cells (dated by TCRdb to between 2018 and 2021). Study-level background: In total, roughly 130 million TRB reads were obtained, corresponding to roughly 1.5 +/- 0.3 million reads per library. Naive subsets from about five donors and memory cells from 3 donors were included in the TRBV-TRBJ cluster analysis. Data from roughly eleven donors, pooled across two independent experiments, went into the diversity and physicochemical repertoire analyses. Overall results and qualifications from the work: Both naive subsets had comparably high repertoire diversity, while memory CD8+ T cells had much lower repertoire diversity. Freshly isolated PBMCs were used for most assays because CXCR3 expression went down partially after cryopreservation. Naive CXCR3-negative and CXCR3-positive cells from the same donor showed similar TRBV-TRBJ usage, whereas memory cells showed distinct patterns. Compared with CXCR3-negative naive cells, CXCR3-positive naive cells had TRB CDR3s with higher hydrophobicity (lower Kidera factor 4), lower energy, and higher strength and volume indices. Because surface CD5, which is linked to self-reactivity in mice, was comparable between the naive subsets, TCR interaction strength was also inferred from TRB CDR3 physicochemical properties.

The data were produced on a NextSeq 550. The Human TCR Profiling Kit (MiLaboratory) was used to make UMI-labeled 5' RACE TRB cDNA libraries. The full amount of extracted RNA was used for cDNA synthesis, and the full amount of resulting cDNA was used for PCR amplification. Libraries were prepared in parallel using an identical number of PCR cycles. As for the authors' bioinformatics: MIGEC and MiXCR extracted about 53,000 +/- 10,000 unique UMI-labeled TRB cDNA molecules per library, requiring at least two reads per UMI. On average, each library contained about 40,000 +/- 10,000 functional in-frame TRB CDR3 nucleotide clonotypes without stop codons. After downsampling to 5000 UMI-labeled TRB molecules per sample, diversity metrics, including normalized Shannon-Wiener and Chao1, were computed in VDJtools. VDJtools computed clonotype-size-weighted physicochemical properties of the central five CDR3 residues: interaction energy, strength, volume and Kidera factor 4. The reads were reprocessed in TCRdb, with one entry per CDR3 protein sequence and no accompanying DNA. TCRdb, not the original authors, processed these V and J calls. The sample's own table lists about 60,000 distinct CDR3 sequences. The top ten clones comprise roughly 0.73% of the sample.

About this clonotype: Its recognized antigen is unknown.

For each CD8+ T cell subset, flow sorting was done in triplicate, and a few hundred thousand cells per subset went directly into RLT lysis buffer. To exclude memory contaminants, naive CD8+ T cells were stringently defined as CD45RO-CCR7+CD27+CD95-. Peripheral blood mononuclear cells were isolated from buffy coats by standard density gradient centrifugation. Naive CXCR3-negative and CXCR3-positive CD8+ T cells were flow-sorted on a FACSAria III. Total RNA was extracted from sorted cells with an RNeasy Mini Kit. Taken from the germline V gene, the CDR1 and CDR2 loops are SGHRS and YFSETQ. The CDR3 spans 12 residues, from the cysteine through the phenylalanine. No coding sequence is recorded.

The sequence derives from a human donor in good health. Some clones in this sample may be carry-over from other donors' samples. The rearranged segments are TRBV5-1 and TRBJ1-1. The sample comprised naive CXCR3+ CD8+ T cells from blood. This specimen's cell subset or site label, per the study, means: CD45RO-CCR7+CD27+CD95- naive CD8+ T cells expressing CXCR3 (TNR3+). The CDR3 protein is CASSLDGTEAFF.